This is a list of T cell receptor beta chains from one sample in a study of cytomegalovirus exposure and HLA in healthy donors. TCRdb's copy holds only in-frame clones and misses some; the assay was immunoSEQ multiplex PCR. The data contain around 130,000 clones, 85% to 90% of them seen just once; the ten biggest clones take up approximately 1.3%. Sequences were obtained from PBMCs. The receptor source for this set is a man aged 25-40 years in good health and CMV-seronegative. The CDR3 runs from the conserved cysteine through the conserved F or W. D genes are given only for firm matches. Clone size is shown for a subset of rows, as once, few, many or a class of expanded clone.

>-|-|TRBV15|TRBJ2-7
TGTGCCACCAGCAGTCCCGGTGAAGGGGACTACGAGCAGTACTTC
CATSSPGEGDYEQYF
>TRBD1|-|TRBV7-2|TRBJ2-3
TGTGCCAGCAGATCCTCTGGACAGGGGCGGACAGATACGCAGTATTTT
CASRSSGQGRTDTQYF
>-|-|TRBV5-1|TRBJ2-7
TGCGCCAGCAGGTCAGCGGTACTTGAGGCCTACGAGCAGTACTTC
CASRSAVLEAYEQYF
>-|-|TRBV5-6|TRBJ1-1
TGTGCCAGCAGCGTGCCAGGGAAGGGTCCTGAAGCTTTCTTT
CASSVPGKGPEAFF
>TRBD1|-|TRBV19|TRBJ1-5
TGTGCCAGTACGTCCCGGACAGGGAAGGGTCAGCCCCAGCATTTT
CASTSRTGKGQPQHF
>TRBD1|-|TRBV5-1|TRBJ2-7
TGCGCCAGCGGACCCACGACAGGGGGAGTCTACGAGCAGTACTTC
CASGPTTGGVYEQYF
>TRBD2|-|TRBV6-1|TRBJ2-1
TGTGCCAGCAGATTCCCGGGACTAGCGGTCGAGCAGTTCTTC
CASRFPGLAVEQFF
>-|-|TRBV30|TRBJ2-5
TGTGCCTGGGAGAAAGAGACCCAGTACTTC
CAWEKETQYF
>-|-|TRBV7-9|TRBJ1-2
TGTGCCAGTTTCAGGGAGGGTAATCCTAACTATGGCTACACCTTC
CASFREGNPNYGYTF
>-|-|TRBV18|TRBJ1-5
TGTGCCAGCTCACCATCGGGGCCCCAGCATTTT
CASSPSGPQHF
>-|-|TRBV10-3|TRBJ2-5
TGTGCCATCAATCTGACGGGAATAGAGACCCAGTACTTC
CAINLTGIETQYF
>-|-|TRBV7-3|TRBJ1-2
TGTGCCAGCAGCCTCTATACGGGGTATGGCTACACCTTC
CASSLYTGYGYTF
>-|once|TRBV4-1|TRBJ2-7
TGCGCCAGCAGCCAAGACTGGGGGCAGGGATCACGTCACGAGCAGTACTTC
CASSQDWGQGSRHEQYF
>TRBD1|-|TRBV19|TRBJ2-1
TGTGCCAGTAGTACGCCGCTGACAGGGTTCTACAATGAGCAGTTCTTC
CASSTPLTGFYNEQFF
>-|-|TRBV5-1|TRBJ2-3
TGCGCCAGCAGCTTGGCAAGCGGAGGGAGCACAGATACGCAGTATTTT
CASSLASGGSTDTQYF
>TRBD1|once|TRBV19|TRBJ2-7
TGTGCCAGTAGTATTGGACAGGGGATCCGAGACGAGCAGTACTTC
CASSIGQGIRDEQYF
>TRBD1|-|TRBV4-1|TRBJ1-5
TGCGCCAGCAGCTCCCGGGACAGGGGCGCGGGCAATCAGCCCCAGCATTTT
CASSSRDRGAGNQPQHF
>TRBD1|-|TRBV6-4|TRBJ1-1
TGTGCCAGCAGTGCCCAGACAGGGTCTGACGAAGCTTTCTTT
CASSAQTGSDEAFF
>-|-|TRBV2|TRBJ1-1
TGTGCCAGCAGTCGATACAGGGAAAACACTGAAGCTTTCTTT
CASSRYRENTEAFF
>TRBD1|-|TRBV27|TRBJ2-3
TGTGCCAGCAGCGTCAGGGGGCACACAGATACGCAGTATTTT
CASSVRGHTDTQYF
>TRBD1|-|TRBV29-1|TRBJ1-1
TGCAGCGTTGTCCCAGGGGGCCTCGGAGGAACTGAAGCTTTCTTT
CSVVPGGLGGTEAFF
>TRBD1|-|TRBV7-2|TRBJ2-7
TGTGCCAGCAGCTTAGGGGCAGGGGGCTCCCCCTACGAGCAGTACTTC
CASSLGAGGSPYEQYF
>-|-|TRBV18|TRBJ2-1
TGTGCCAGCTCACCTTCTAGCCTCAATGAGCAGTTCTTC
CASSPSSLNEQFF
>-|-|TRBV7-9|TRBJ1-4
TGTGCCAGCAGCTCGTGGACAGCGCGAAATGAAAAACTGTTTTTT
CASSSWTARNEKLFF
>-|-|TRBV6-9|TRBJ1-6
TGTGCCAGCAGTTATTGGGGGGGCGCGTTAGGTTCACCCCTCCACTTT
CASSYWGGALGSPLHF
>TRBD1|-|TRBV11-2|TRBJ1-2
TGTGCCAGCACCCGGGACAGGGGGCAGGGCTACACCTTC
CASTRDRGQGYTF
>-|-|TRBV9|TRBJ2-2
TGTGCCTCTAGGAGTGGAGGTTTTACAAACACCGGGGAGCTGTTTTTT
CASRSGGFTNTGELFF
>TRBD1|-|TRBV29-1|TRBJ2-5
TGCAGCGCGGGACAGGGCCGGGAGACCCAGTACTTC
CSAGQGRETQYF
>-|-|TRBV12-5|TRBJ2-7
TGTGCTAGTGGTTTATCTTCTGCGGCGACCACTGAGTACTTC
CASGLSSAATTEYF
>TRBD1|few|TRBV19|TRBJ2-7
TGTGCCAGTAGTCTCGACAGGGGGGAGAACGAGCAGTACTTC
CASSLDRGENEQYF
>TRBD1|-|TRBV13|TRBJ1-4
TGTGCCAGCAGACAGGGGGGGGCTGGGGAAAAACTGTTTTTT
CASRQGGAGEKLFF
>-|-|TRBV10-2|TRBJ2-7
TGCGCCAGCAGTGACGGTGGTTCCTACGAGCAGTACTTC
CASSDGGSYEQYF
>-|-|TRBV5-4|TRBJ1-5
TGTGCCAGCAGCTTGTTATCCCCTCTATCCAATCAGCCCCAGCATTTT
CASSLLSPLSNQPQHF
>-|-|TRBV5-1|TRBJ2-1
TGCGCCAGCAGCTTGGCAGGGGCTTACAATGAGCAGTTCTTC
CASSLAGAYNEQFF
>-|-|TRBV10-3|TRBJ2-1
TGTGCCATCAGTGAGACCCGAGGGGGGGAGAGTCCCTACAATGAGCAGTTCTTC
CAISETRGGESPYNEQFF
>-|-|TRBV6-1|TRBJ2-5
TGTGCCAGCAGTGAAAATGGGCTAGCGAAAAACGCCCAGACCCAGTACTTC
CASSENGLAKNAQTQYF
>-|-|TRBV6-6|TRBJ1-5
TGTGCCAGCAGCCAATGGGAGCAGCCCCAGCATTTT
CASSQWEQPQHF
>TRBD1|once|TRBV6-1|TRBJ1-1
TGTGCCAGCAATATACGGGACAGTGGGGCTGAAGCTTTCTTT
CASNIRDSGAEAFF
>-|-|TRBV30|TRBJ2-2
TGTGCCTGGAGTGCTTACAGACACACCGGGGAGCTGTTTTTT
CAWSAYRHTGELFF
>-|-|TRBV6-6|TRBJ1-5
TGTGCCAGCACCAACCCGGCAGGGGGCAATCAGCCCCAGCATTTT
CASTNPAGGNQPQHF
>TRBD1|-|TRBV5-1|TRBJ2-2
TGCGCCAGCAGCACCGGACAGGGTGAAACCGGGGAGCTGTTTTTT
CASSTGQGETGELFF
>-|-|TRBV11-2|TRBJ1-4
TGTGCCAGCAGCCCCCGACAGCTTTTGAATGAAAAACTGTTTTTT
CASSPRQLLNEKLFF
>TRBD1|once|TRBV11-2|TRBJ1-3
TGTGCCAGCAGCCCCCGATCGGGACAGGGTCCTAAGGGAAACACCATATATTTT
CASSPRSGQGPKGNTIYF
>TRBD2|-|TRBV29-1|TRBJ2-7
TGCAGCGTTGAAGGCGGACTAGCGGGCTACGAGCAGTACTTC
CSVEGGLAGYEQYF
>-|-|TRBV5-4|TRBJ1-4
TGTGCCAGCAGCTTGACAGGGACTAATGAAAAACTGTTTTTT
CASSLTGTNEKLFF
>-|-|TRBV10-1|TRBJ2-7
TGCGCCAGCAGTGAGTCGGGGGCTAGCCAGCAGTACTTC
CASSESGASQQYF
>-|-|TRBV5-6|TRBJ1-2
TGTGCCAGCAGCTTGATCGGGAGCGAGAACTATGGCTACACCTTC
CASSLIGSENYGYTF
>-|-|TRBV27|TRBJ2-7
TGTGCCAGCAGCGAAATCCGATCTGGGGGGTATTCTTACGAGCAGTACTTC
CASSEIRSGGYSYEQYF
>-|-|TRBV5-1|TRBJ2-5
TGCGCCAGCAGCTTGGAGTCTGGACATTACGAGACCCAGTACTTC
CASSLESGHYETQYF
>-|-|TRBV6-6|TRBJ1-5
TGTGCCAGCAGTTACGTTGGGGGAGGAAATCAGCCCCAGCATTTT
CASSYVGGGNQPQHF
>-|few|TRBV30|TRBJ1-5
TGTGCCTGGACCGCCAGGGCTGGCCAGCCCCAGCATTTT
CAWTARAGQPQHF
>TRBD2|-|TRBV13|TRBJ2-1
TGTGCCAGCAGCTTACCTAGCGGGAGTTCCCCCGATCATGAGCAGTTCTTC
CASSLPSGSSPDHEQFF